This T cell receptor beta chain was obtained from a study of cytomegalovirus exposure and HLA in healthy donors. Worth noting for this clone: Antigen: not known.

Study findings and constraints: TRBV6-2, TRBV6-3 and some other V segments were excluded as indistinguishable.

J lost 2 bases, V lost 4 bases, and 9 bases had no gene match. From germline, CDR1 is SGDLS and CDR2 YYNGEE. CDR3 length equals 16 residues. Everyone who donated was a healthy bone marrow donor. Both 60 Vbeta primers and 13 Jbeta primers went into the PCR. Profiled with immunoSEQ multiplex PCR; TCRdb holds only in-frame clones, not every one. The sample consists of 150,000 to 200,000 clones, 65% to 85% of them appearing once. Sequencing was carried out using PBMCs. The receptor was isolated from a female donor in good health and CMV-seronegative. J is TRBJ2-1 and V is TRBV9; 7 nucleotides match TRBD2. CDR3 residues: CASSNSGWGTYNEQFF. Written as DNA, the CDR3 is TGTGCCAGCAGCAATAGCGGGTGGGGAACCTACAATGAGCAGTTCTTC.